Below are 32 T cell receptor beta chains sequenced from a single sample in a study of blood T cell repertoires in COVID-19. Using immunoSEQ multiplex PCR, the repertoire was profiled, and TCRdb retains in-frame clones only, with some absent. Of fewer than 110,000 clones in the sample, 85% were seen once. Sequences were obtained from peripheral blood. These receptor sequences come from a woman in her 70s with active or convalescent COVID-19.

The V gene is TRBV6-5, the J gene TRBJ1-1; D call uncertain. The CDR3 totals 13 residues. Trimming pared 8 bases from V and 1 base from J, leaving 11 bases between. Germline assignment: CDR1 MNHEY and CDR2 SVGAGI. The CDR3 nucleotides are TGTGCCAGCCGACCCCGCGGGAACACTGAAGCTTTCTTT. Translated, it gives CASRPRGNTEAFF.

The CDR3 nucleotides are TGTGCCAGCATACAGGGGACCTACAATGAGCAGTTCTTC. Protein product: CASIQGTYNEQFF. This chain uses TRBV6-5 with TRBJ2-1; 7 bases agree with TRBD1. The V gene's germline CDR1 is MNHEY and CDR2 SVGAGI. Trimming cost V 7 bases and J 2 bases; bases outside gene matches: 2. The CDR3 runs 13 residues.

The V call is TRBV18, the J call TRBJ1-5, with D possibly matching TRBD1 (6 bases). V was pared by 3 bases and J by 5 bases, with 14 bases between. Germline CDR1 is KGHSH and CDR2 is LQKENI. The length of the CDR3 is 15 residues. The CDR3 nucleotides read TGTGCCAGCTCACCGGTCCAGGGGTCCGATCAGCCCCAGCATTTT. Translating it yields CASSPVQGSDQPQHF.

The chain combines TRBV9 with TRBJ2-5, with TRBD1 matching 8 bases. This CDR3 spans 17 amino acids. CDR1 is SGDLS, CDR2 YYNGEE, per germline. The J segment lost 1 base and the V segment lost 0 bases, leaving 8 bases of the junction unmatched. The CDR3 here is CASSVAAQGAFQETQYF. In DNA form, the CDR3 reads TGTGCCAGCAGCGTAGCAGCTCAGGGGGCCTTCCAAGAGACCCAGTACTTC.

The rearrangement joins TRBV7-9 to TRBJ1-4; TRBD1 might be the D (5 bases). The V gene's germline CDR1 is SEHNR and CDR2 FQNEAQ (reference sequence). The CDR3 totals 14 residues. Trimming left V 3 bases short and J 5 bases short, with 10 bases between. This CDR3 reads CASSFGTSNEKLFF. CDR3 DNA sequence: TGTGCCAGCAGCTTTGGGACTTCCAATGAAAAACTGTTTTTT. Full variable domain (outside the CDR3, taken from reference TRBV7-9 and TRBJ1-4): DTGVSQNPRHKITKRGQNVTFRCDPISEHNRLYWYRQTLGQGPEFLTYFQNEAQLEKSRLLSDRFSAERPKGSFSTLEIQRTEQGDSAMYLCASSFGTSNEKLFFGSGTQLSVL.

The chain joins TRBV19 to TRBJ2-7, with TRBD1 matching over 7 bases. Unmatched junction bases numbered 4, after V lost 5 bases and J lost 0 bases. Germline lookup yields CDR1 LNHDA and CDR2 SQIVND (reference sequence). CDR3 length: 14 residues. The CDR3 reads CASSVQGSSYEQYF. DNA for the CDR3: TGTGCCAGTAGTGTACAGGGGAGCTCCTACGAGCAGTACTTC.

This clone has only a few counts. The CDR3 spells CASSIVTGGNNQPQHF. Written as DNA, the CDR3 is TGTGCCAGTAGTATAGTGACAGGGGGGAACAATCAGCCCCAGCATTTT. The J gene is TRBJ1-5, the V gene TRBV19; 9 bases are shared with TRBD1. The CDR3 is 16 residues long. Per germline, CDR1 LNHDA and CDR2 SQIVND (reference sequence). Trimming removed 1 base from V and 3 bases from J; junction bases left unmatched: 4.

The genes are TRBV25-1 and TRBJ1-1; no definite D call. This CDR3 region has 14 residues. Germline CDR1 and CDR2: MGHDK and SYGVNS. V lost 4 bases, J lost 1 base, and 10 bases lay in between. The chain's CDR3 is CASSAMIGNTEAFF. The CDR3, as DNA: TGTGCCAGCAGTGCGATGATCGGGAACACTGAAGCTTTCTTT.

V usage is TRBV29-1 and J usage is TRBJ2-2; D not certain. Germline V gene data show CDR1 as SQVTM and CDR2 as ANQGSEA. Deletions cut 7 bases from V and 0 bases from J, with 9 bases between. This CDR3 is 13 amino acids long. DNA of the CDR3: TGCAGCGCAGACTTCCCGAACACCGGGGAGCTGTTTTTT. The encoded protein is CSADFPNTGELFF.

The CDR3 DNA reads TGTGCCAGCAGCCCTGGGGGCGGGGGGGCCTTGAATGAGCAGTTCTTC. It is translated as CASSPGGGGALNEQFF. The chain combines TRBV7-2 with TRBJ2-1; TRBD2 matches at 9 bases. Germline lookup yields CDR1 SGHTA and CDR2 FQGNSA. V was pared by 5 bases and J by 7 bases, with 12 bases of the junction left unmatched. The CDR3 totals 16 residues.

The V call is TRBV30, the J call TRBJ2-3; possibly TRBD2 for D (5 bases). V was shortened by 0 bases and J by 4 bases, with 20 bases between the two germline ends. Germline assignment: CDR1 GTSNPN and CDR2 SVGIG (reference sequence). The CDR3 spans 17 residues. The DNA for the CDR3 is TGTGCCTGGAGTGTACGTCGTAGCGTTGGAGTGGCAGATACGCAGTATTTT. Translating it yields CAWSVRRSVGVADTQYF.

The chain links TRBV11-2 to TRBJ2-7; 8 nucleotides match TRBD1. V trimming: 5 bases; J trimming: 0 bases; junction bases outside the gene matches: 9. The germline V gene encodes CDR1 SGHAT and CDR2 FQNNGV. CDR3 length: 16 residues. The CDR3 region is CASSDPGTGSSYEQYF. Written as DNA, the CDR3 is TGTGCCAGCAGCGACCCCGGGACAGGTAGCTCCTACGAGCAGTACTTC.

In its sample, this clone was seen a few times. The chain has TRBV7-9 and TRBJ1-2; no reliable D call. Trimming cost V 1 base and J 8 bases, with 5 bases left between them. The CDR3 spans 11 residues. Germline V gene lookup returns CDR1 SEHNR and CDR2 FQNEAQ (reference sequence). The CDR3 sequence: CASSLGTGYTF. The CDR3 coding sequence is TGTGCCAGCAGCTTAGGAACAGGCTACACCTTC.

The chain joins TRBV4-1 to TRBJ2-1; TRBD2 matches 11 bases. The CDR3 is 17 residues long. From germline, CDR1 is MGHRA and CDR2 YSYEKL. The V and J ends lost 4 bases and 5 bases, in that order; junction bases with no gene match: 10. In DNA form, the CDR3 reads TGCGCCAGCAGCCGGACCTTTAGCGGGGGGGCCGACAATGAGCAGTTCTTC. Residues: CASSRTFSGGADNEQFF.

The V gene is TRBV21-1, the J gene TRBJ2-7; the table's D call of TRBD1 was not tested on the DNA. TRBV21-1 has pseudogene status. The CDR3 loop spans 15 amino acids. The chain's CDR3 is CASSHPGTGGYEQYF. The DNA for the CDR3 is TGTGCCAGCAGTCACCCCGGGACAGGGGGCTACGAGCAGTACTTC.

This clone came up once. The chain joins TRBV11-2 to TRBJ2-5; TRBD2 matches 8 bases. The CDR3 totals 15 residues. Looked up from germline, CDR1 is SGHAT and CDR2 is FQNNGV. Trimming took 1 base from V and 2 from J; bases not matched to a gene: 3. The CDR3 reads CASSLVREGQETQYF. CDR3 bases: TGTGCCAGCAGCTTAGTTCGGGAGGGGCAAGAGACCCAGTACTTC.

This clone turned up a few times. The chain recombines TRBV14 with TRBJ1-4; unclear D gene. V lost 6 bases, J lost 4 bases, and 9 bases lay in between. Germline assignment: CDR1 SGHDN and CDR2 FVKESK. The CDR3 length is 13 residues. The CDR3 nucleotides read TGTGCCAGCAGGCGGCAGATTAATGAAAAACTGTTTTTT. This gives the protein CASRRQINEKLFF.

The chain recombines TRBV11-2 with TRBJ1-2; 7 bases are shared with TRBD1. Germline V gene data show CDR1 as SGHAT and CDR2 as FQNNGV. CDR3 length: 14 amino acids. With 5 bases clipped from V and 4 bases from J, the junction kept 7 bases outside the gene matches. The CDR3: CASSVGQAVYGYTF. In nucleotides, the CDR3 is TGTGCCAGCAGCGTTGGACAGGCGGTCTATGGCTACACCTTC. The whole variable domain, remainder taken from reference TRBV11-2 and TRBJ1-2, is EAGVAQSPRYKIIEKRQSVAFWCNPISGHATLYWYQQILGQGPKLLIQFQNNGVVDDSQLPKDRFSAERLKGVDSTLKIQPAKLEDSAVYLCASSVGQAVYGYTFGSGTRLTVV.

The chain uses TRBV12-1 and TRBJ1-5; the D call of TRBD1 is as the table states it, not checked on the DNA. TRBV12-1 is described as a pseudogene. The CDR3 sequence is 16 residues long. The CDR3 sequence: CASSFDWQGVNQPQHF. The CDR3 DNA reads TGTGCCAGCAGCTTTGATTGGCAGGGGGTCAATCAGCCCCAGCATTTT.

This chain joins TRBV6-2 or TRBV6-3 and TRBJ2-1, with D hard to call. V gave up 0 bases and J gave up 2 bases, with 11 bases separating them. Germline loops: CDR1 MNHEY, CDR2 SVGEGT. The CDR3 is 16 amino acids. The CDR3 DNA reads as TGTGCCAGCAGTTACTCCGCGGAGACTCCCTACAATGAGCAGTTCTTC. It codes for CASSYSAETPYNEQFF.

The chain recombines TRBV4-1 with TRBJ2-7; TRBD1 might be the D (5 bases). V lost 5 bases to trimming and J lost 4 bases, with 18 bases between them. Per the germline V gene, CDR1 is MGHRA and CDR2 is YSYEKL. CDR3 length equals 15 residues. The CDR3 DNA sequence: TGCGCCAGCAGCGAATCATTGGGGCCCCCATACGAGCAGTACTTC. Amino acids: CASSESLGPPYEQYF.

The gene calls are TRBV7-2 and TRBJ2-5; 8 nucleotides align to TRBD2. The V segment lost 2 bases and the J segment 5 bases; nucleotides outside the gene matches: 10. CDR1 is SGHTA and CDR2 is FQGNSA in the germline V gene. This CDR3 spans 16 amino acids. The CDR3 bases are TGTGCCAGCAGCTTATCCGACGGGAGGGCCTGGGAGACCCAGTACTTC. It yields the protein CASSLSDGRAWETQYF. Full variable domain (outside the CDR3, taken from reference TRBV7-2 and TRBJ2-5): GAGVSQSPSNKVTEKGKDVELRCDPISGHTALYWYRQSLGQGLEFLIYFQGNSAPDKSGLPSDRFSAERTGGSVSTLTIQRTQQEDSAVYLCASSLSDGRAWETQYFGPGTRLLVL.

The chain recombines TRBV5-6 with TRBJ2-5; 8 nucleotides line up with TRBD2. The V gene end was trimmed by 3 bases and the J gene end by 4 bases; junction bases not matched to a gene: 5. This CDR3 has 14 residues. The germline gives CDR1 SGHDT, CDR2 YYEEEE. In DNA form, the CDR3 reads TGTGCCAGCAGCTACCGGGGGGGCGCAGAGACCCAGTACTTC. It is translated as CASSYRGGAETQYF.

The genes are TRBV10-3 and TRBJ1-5, with no clear D. Trimming removed 0 bases from V and 6 bases from J, with 15 bases in between. CDR3 size: 16 residues. Per germline, CDR1 ENHRY and CDR2 SYGVKD. CDR3 DNA sequence: TGTGCCATCAGTGAGTCGACCACGGGAGTAGGTCAGCCCCAGCATTTT. Protein: CAISESTTGVGQPQHF.

The rearrangement joins TRBV14 to TRBJ2-1; D might be TRBD1 (5 bases). With 0 bases removed from V and 10 bases from J, the gap between germline ends came to 10 bases. The CDR3 spans 13 residues. From germline, CDR1 is SGHDN and CDR2 FVKESK. The CDR3: CASSQDLRQEQFF. The CDR3 nucleotides read TGTGCCAGCAGCCAAGATCTAAGACAGGAGCAGTTCTTC.

The rearrangement uses TRBV4-1 and TRBJ2-2; D is perhaps TRBD2 (6 bases). The V end was cut by 1 base, the J end by 1 base, with 13 bases between. The CDR3 runs to 17 residues. CDR1 and CDR2 from the germline V gene are MGHRA and YSYEKL. This CDR3 reads CASSQGSGLLNTGELFF. The CDR3 coding sequence is TGCGCCAGCAGCCAAGGGTCGGGACTCCTGAACACCGGGGAGCTGTTTTTT.

This clone was picked up one time. This chain uses TRBV7-2 with TRBJ1-4; 7 bases align to TRBD1. CDR1 is SGHTA, CDR2 FQGNSA, per germline. The CDR3 has 16 residues. Germline trimming cut 1 base from V and 2 bases from J; bases unmatched to any gene: 4. CDR3 DNA: TGTGCCAGCAGCTTAGTACCGGGACAGACTAATGAAAAACTGTTTTTT. This codes for CASSLVPGQTNEKLFF.

This clone has just one count. This chain uses TRBV19 with TRBJ1-1; TRBD1 aligns across 7 bases. V dropped 5 bases and J dropped 0; count of bases not matched to a gene: 6. Germline CDR1 reads LNHDA; CDR2 reads SQIVND (reference sequence). The CDR3 runs 15 residues. DNA for the CDR3: TGTGCCAGTAGTCAACCCGGGACAGTGAACACTGAAGCTTTCTTT. Translating it yields CASSQPGTVNTEAFF.

The chain joins TRBV6-6 to TRBJ2-1; 9 nucleotides agree with TRBD1. The J segment lost 7 bases and the V segment lost 5 bases, leaving 3 bases of the junction unmatched. CDR1 is MNHNY, CDR2 SVGAGI, per germline (reference sequence). The CDR3 has 13 amino acids. The CDR3 loop is CASSRGTGNEQFF. The CDR3 DNA reads TGTGCCAGCAGTCGAGGGACAGGGAATGAGCAGTTCTTC.

The chain uses TRBV2 and TRBJ2-2; 9 bases fit TRBD1. In germline, CDR1 is SNHLY, CDR2 FYNNEI. After removal of 6 bases from V and 5 bases from J, the junction contained 10 bases not matched to a gene. This CDR3 is built from 16 residues. The CDR3 bases are TGTGCCAGCAGACGGAACCGGGACAGGGATACCGGGGAGCTGTTTTTT. It is translated as CASRRNRDRDTGELFF.

The chain employs TRBV6-5 and TRBJ1-3; D may be TRBD1 (5 bases). V lost 5 bases, J lost 2 bases, and 10 bases lay in between. Germline lookup yields CDR1 MNHEY and CDR2 SVGAGI. This CDR3 contains 14 residues. CDR3 nucleotide sequence: TGTGCCAGCAGTCAGGGATCACCTGGAAACACCATATATTTT. Encoded protein: CASSQGSPGNTIYF.

The chain recombines TRBV6-5 with TRBJ1-6; TRBD1 is a possible D gene (6 bases). V dropped 0 bases and J dropped 6 bases, with 9 bases sitting between them. The CDR3 is 15 residues long. Germline assignment: CDR1 MNHEY and CDR2 SVGAGI. DNA of the CDR3: TGTGCCAGCAGTTACTCGGGGGCCCCTAATTCACCCCTCCACTTT. This sequence encodes CASSYSGAPNSPLHF.